These 23 T cell receptor beta chains were all obtained from the same sample, sequenced in a study of a mutant IDH1 vaccine in newly diagnosed glioma. The time point here: week 35, safety follow-up. The content of each vaccine dose was 300 ug of mutant IDH1 20-mer peptide, and topical imiquimod accompanied it. Clones were sequenced by immunoSEQ multiplex PCR, and TCRdb holds only the in-frame ones, with some missing. The data contain tens of thousands of clones, about four fifths of them singletons. The antigens these receptors bind are not known. The source was PBMCs, collected from a glioma patient whose treatment included an IDH1 peptide vaccine. Source of these receptors: a man aged 35-49 years with glioma. Some clones in this sample may be carry-over from other donors' samples.

CDR3 amino acids: CASSIVGDTQYF. The CDR3 coding sequence is TGTGCCAGTAGTATTGTGGGAGATACGCAGTATTTT. The genes are TRBV19 and TRBJ2-3; D unresolved. Germline loops: CDR1 LNHDA, CDR2 SQIVND (reference sequence). This CDR3 is 12 amino acids long. Trimming took off 3 bases at V and 5 bases at J, with 6 bases between the two ends.

The chain recombines TRBV7-2 with TRBJ2-7, with 10 bases aligning to TRBD1. Germline values: CDR1 SGHTA, CDR2 FQGNSA. The CDR3 extends over 14 amino acids. Unmatched junction bases numbered 5, after V lost 5 bases and J lost 4 bases. CDR3 region: CASSQDRGRYEQYF. The CDR3 DNA follows: TGTGCCAGCAGCCAGGACAGGGGGAGATACGAGCAGTACTTC.

The chain joins TRBV4-2 to TRBJ2-1; possibly TRBD1 for D (5 bases). Germline values: CDR1 LGHNA, CDR2 YNFKEQ. The CDR3 spans 13 residues. Trimming shortened V by 4 bases and J by 4 bases, and 8 bases separated the two germline ends. CDR3 residues: CASSRQGYNEQFF. CDR3 nucleotides: TGTGCCAGCAGCCGCCAGGGTTACAATGAGCAGTTCTTC.

The chain couples TRBV9 to TRBJ2-7; D tentatively fits TRBD1 or TRBD2 (5 bases each). V lost 3 bases to trimming and J lost 5 bases, with 18 bases between them. Germline V lookup: CDR1 SGDLS, CDR2 YYNGEE. The CDR3 consists of 15 residues. The CDR3 reads CASSASGRKVDEQYF. DNA for the CDR3: TGTGCCAGCAGCGCCTCGGGACGGAAGGTCGACGAGCAGTACTTC.

This chain links TRBV6-4 with TRBJ2-7; 9 bases are a match to TRBD1. CDR3 size: 15 residues. CDR1 is MRHNA, CDR2 SNTAGT, per germline. The J segment lost 3 bases and the V segment lost 3 bases, leaving 6 bases of the junction unmatched. For the CDR3, the DNA is TGTGCCAGCAGTGAACAGGGGGCTACAGGCTACGAGCAGTACTTC. It yields the protein CASSEQGATGYEQYF.

The J gene is TRBJ2-7, the V gene TRBV9; D remains ambiguous. The CDR3 covers 11 residues. Germline V gene lookup returns CDR1 SGDLS and CDR2 YYNGEE. V lost 4 bases to trimming and J lost 4 bases, with 6 bases between them. CDR3 in DNA: TGTGCCAGCAGCAACGGATACGAGCAGTACTTC. It specifies CASSNGYEQYF.

The chain recombines TRBV10-3 with TRBJ1-2; 8 bases align to TRBD1. After removal of 2 bases from V and 4 bases from J, the junction contained 6 bases not matched to a gene. Germline V gene sequence: CDR1 ENHRY, CDR2 SYGVKD. This CDR3 has 15 residues. The CDR3 protein is CAISETGGEGYGYTF. The DNA of the CDR3 is TGTGCCATCAGTGAGACAGGGGGTGAGGGCTATGGCTACACCTTC.

The chain recombines TRBV6-5 with TRBJ2-7, with 7 bases fitting TRBD1. Germline CDR1 and CDR2: MNHEY and SVGAGI. V shed 7 bases and J 5 bases; nucleotides not matched to a gene: 14. This CDR3 is built from 15 residues. This chain's CDR3 is CASTDAPGQIHEQYF. Written as DNA, the CDR3 is TGTGCCAGCACGGATGCCCCGGGACAGATACACGAGCAGTACTTC.

V usage is TRBV5-1 and J usage is TRBJ2-7, with D perhaps matching TRBD2 (6 bases). Germline V gives CDR1 SGHRS, CDR2 YFSETQ. CDR3 length: 14 residues. The V end was cut by 0 bases, the J end by 2 bases, with 9 bases between. The DNA of the CDR3 is TGCGCCAGCAGCTTGGCCGGGGAGGCCTACGAGCAGTACTTC. This codes for CASSLAGEAYEQYF.

This clone was seen a few times. This chain links TRBV7-2 with TRBJ1-5; D possibly corresponds to TRBD1 (5 bases). The germline V gene has CDR1 SGHTA and CDR2 FQGNSA. The CDR3 extends over 15 amino acids. Trimming removed 5 bases at V and 0 bases at J, with 11 bases between. The CDR3 nucleotides read TGTGCCAGCAGCCGAGCGGGGGGTAGCAATCAGCCCCAGCATTTT. Translated, it gives CASSRAGGSNQPQHF. The full variable domain, in which reference TRBV7-2 and TRBJ1-5 provide the parts outside the CDR3, is GAGVSQSPSNKVTEKGKDVELRCDPISGHTALYWYRQSLGQGLEFLIYFQGNSAPDKSGLPSDRFSAERTGGSVSTLTIQRTQQEDSAVYLCASSRAGGSNQPQHFGDGTRLSIL.

The CDR3 protein is CASSGGGEKLFF. CDR3 DNA sequence: TGTGCCAGCTCAGGTGGAGGGGAAAAACTGTTTTTT. This rearrangement joins TRBV6-6 to TRBJ1-4; D is uncertain. The CDR3 has 12 amino acids. Trimming stripped 8 bases from V and 8 bases from J, with 12 bases between. Germline V lookup: CDR1 MNHNY, CDR2 SVGAGI (reference sequence).

The V call is TRBV7-3, the J call TRBJ1-1; tentative D call: TRBD1 (6 bases). The CDR3 consists of 19 residues. With 0 bases removed from V and 3 bases from J, the gap between germline ends came to 23 bases. Germline CDR1 SGHTA, CDR2 FQGTGA. The CDR3 DNA is TGTGCCAGCAGCTTAACCGGAACAGGGAGGGGGTTTGACGACACTGAAGCTTTCTTT. Residues: CASSLTGTGRGFDDTEAFF.

The rearrangement uses TRBV5-1 and TRBJ1-1; 7 bases are shared with TRBD1. Germline CDR1 SGHRS, CDR2 YFSETQ. This CDR3 is built from 14 residues. The junction had 3 bases not matched to a gene; V was cut back by 4 bases and J by 0 bases. CDR3 in amino acids: CASSPDRLNTEAFF. Written as DNA, the CDR3 is TGCGCCAGCAGCCCGGACAGGCTGAACACTGAAGCTTTCTTT.

The chain links TRBV6-5 to TRBJ2-7; D may match TRBD1 or TRBD2 (5 bases each). The V end lost 10 bases, the J end lost 2 bases, and 12 bases lay between the germline ends. Germline-derived CDR1 and CDR2 are MNHEY and SVGAGI. CDR3 length equals 12 residues. The CDR3 region is CATGAEPYEQYF. Written as DNA, the CDR3 is TGTGCCACCGGGGCGGAGCCCTACGAGCAGTACTTC.

V is TRBV10-2 and J is TRBJ2-2; D may correspond to TRBD1 or TRBD2 (5 bases each). Germline CDR1 and CDR2: WSHSY and SAAADI. The CDR3 loop spans 15 amino acids. The V gene lost 2 bases and the J gene lost 1 base, with 8 bases spanning the gap. In DNA, the CDR3 is TGCGCCAGCAGTGAGCCGGGACGGAACACCGGGGAGCTGTTTTTT. It codes for CASSEPGRNTGELFF.

The V gene is TRBV19, the J gene TRBJ2-3; TRBD2 matches 7 bases. The V gene end was trimmed by 8 bases and the J gene end by 0 bases; junction bases not matched to a gene: 5. Germline CDR1 reads LNHDA; CDR2 reads SQIVND (reference sequence). The CDR3 spans 14 residues. CDR3 sequence (DNA): TGTGCCAGTCTCCCTAGCGGCAGCACAGATACGCAGTATTTT. It specifies CASLPSGSTDTQYF.

This clone has just one count. The rearrangement uses TRBV30 and TRBJ1-2; D perhaps matches TRBD1 (6 bases). This CDR3 spans 13 amino acids. The V gene's germline CDR1 is GTSNPN and CDR2 SVGIG (reference sequence). CDR3 coding DNA: TGTCTCTCACAGGGACCAGCTAACTATGGCTACACCTTC. This gives the protein CLSQGPANYGYTF.

This clone appeared once. V gene TRBV30 combines with J gene TRBJ2-5; 8 nucleotides match TRBD1. CDR1 and CDR2 from the germline V gene are GTSNPN and SVGIG (reference sequence). This CDR3 spans 14 amino acids. The trim removed 0 bases at V and 3 bases at J, leaving 3 bases unmatched. The CDR3 spells CAWSVDRGEETQYF. CDR3 coding DNA: TGTGCCTGGAGTGTAGACAGGGGAGAAGAGACCCAGTACTTC. The full variable domain, completed using reference TRBV30 and TRBJ2-5, is SQTIHQWPATLVQPVGSPLSLECTVEGTSNPNLYWYRQAAGRGLQLLFYSVGIGQISSEVPQNLSASRPQDRQFILSSKKLLLSDSGFYLCAWSVDRGEETQYFGPGTRLLVL.

The gene calls are TRBV5-1 and TRBJ1-1; D unclear. Germline-derived CDR1 and CDR2 are SGHRS and YFSETQ. This CDR3 has 14 residues. The V and J ends lost 0 bases and 3 bases respectively, with 9 bases between them. As DNA, the CDR3 is TGCGCCAGCAGCTTGGAGAGTAAGTACACTGAAGCTTTCTTT. Translation: CASSLESKYTEAFF.

This chain joins TRBV5-1 and TRBJ1-2; D is undetermined. The CDR3 is 13 residues long. V gave up 4 bases and J gave up 3 bases, with 10 bases separating them. CDR1 is SGHRS, CDR2 YFSETQ, per germline. CDR3 residues: CASSVDADYGYTF. The CDR3 region has the DNA TGCGCCAGCAGCGTGGACGCCGACTATGGCTACACCTTC.

The chain carries TRBV9 and TRBJ2-7; 12 bases fit TRBD1. CDR1 SGDLS and CDR2 YYNGEE come from the germline V gene. Trimming removed 0 bases from V and 5 bases from J; junction bases left unmatched: 9. The CDR3 has 17 residues. The CDR3 nucleotides read TGTGCCAGCAGCGTAGATAACGGGGGGACAGGGGGCAACGAGCAGTACTTC. Translation gives CASSVDNGGTGGNEQYF.

By share, this clone ranks as medium-sized. The V and J genes are TRBV6-6 and TRBJ1-1; TRBD1 might be the D (5 bases). Germline lookup yields CDR1 MNHNY and CDR2 SVGAGI (reference sequence). The CDR3 runs 13 residues. V dropped 2 bases and J dropped 4 bases, with 8 bases sitting between them. The CDR3, as DNA: TGTGCCAGCAGTTACAGGGGAGGCACTGAAGCTTTCTTT. It is translated as CASSYRGGTEAFF.

The CDR3 DNA reads TGTGCCTGCAACGGACAGCGAACTAATGAAAAACTGTTTTTT. Translated: CACNGQRTNEKLFF. This chain links TRBV30 with TRBJ1-4, with D perhaps matching TRBD1 (6 bases). The CDR3 spans 14 residues. Germline lookup yields CDR1 GTSNPN and CDR2 SVGIG (reference sequence). Between the trimmed V and J ends, which lost 6 bases and 1 base, there was a span of 12 bases.